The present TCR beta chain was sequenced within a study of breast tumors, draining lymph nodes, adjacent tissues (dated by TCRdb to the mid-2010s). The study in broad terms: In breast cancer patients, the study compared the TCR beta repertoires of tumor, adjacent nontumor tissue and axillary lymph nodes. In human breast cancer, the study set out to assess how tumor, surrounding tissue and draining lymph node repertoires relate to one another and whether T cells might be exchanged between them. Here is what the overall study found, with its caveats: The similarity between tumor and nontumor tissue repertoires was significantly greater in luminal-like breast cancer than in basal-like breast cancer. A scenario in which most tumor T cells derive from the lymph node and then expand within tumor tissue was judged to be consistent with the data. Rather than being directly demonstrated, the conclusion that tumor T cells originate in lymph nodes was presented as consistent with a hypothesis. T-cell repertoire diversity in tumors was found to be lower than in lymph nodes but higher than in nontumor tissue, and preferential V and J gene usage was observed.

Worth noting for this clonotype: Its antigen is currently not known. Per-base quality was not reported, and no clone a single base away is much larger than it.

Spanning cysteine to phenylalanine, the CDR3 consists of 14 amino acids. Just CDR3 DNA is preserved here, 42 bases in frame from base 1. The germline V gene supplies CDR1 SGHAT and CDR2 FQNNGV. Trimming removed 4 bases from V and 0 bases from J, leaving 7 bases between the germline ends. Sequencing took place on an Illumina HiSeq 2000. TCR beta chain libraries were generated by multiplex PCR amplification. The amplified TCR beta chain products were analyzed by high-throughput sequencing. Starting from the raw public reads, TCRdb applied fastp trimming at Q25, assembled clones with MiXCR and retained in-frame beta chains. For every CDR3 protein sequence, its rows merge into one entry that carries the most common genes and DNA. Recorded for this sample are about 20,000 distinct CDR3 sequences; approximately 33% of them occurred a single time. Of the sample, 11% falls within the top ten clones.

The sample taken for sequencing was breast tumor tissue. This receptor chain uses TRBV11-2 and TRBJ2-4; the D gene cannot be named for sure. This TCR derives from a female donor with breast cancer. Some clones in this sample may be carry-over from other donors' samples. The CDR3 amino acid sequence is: CASSSTVAKNIQYF. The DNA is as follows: TGTGCCAGCAGCTCCACAGTAGCCAAAAACATTCAGTACTTC.